A selection of T cell receptor beta chains follows, all from one sample in a study of CD8 T cells in ankylosing spondylitis. TCRdb redid the calling of the 5' RACE reads with MiXCR, one entry per CDR3 protein. Of 150,000 to 200,000 distinct CDR3 sequences in the sample, over 15% were seen once. Source material: blood, either unsorted or a sorted T cell fraction (not recorded which). The source is a male donor between 5 and 29 years old with ankylosing spondylitis or in good health (not recorded which). The CDR3 runs from the conserved cysteine through the conserved F or W. The D gene is left open where the match is weak. Expanded clones get a size class; other rows say once, few or many, or leave the size out.

D	V	size	J	DNA	CDR3
NA	TRBV10-3	many	TRBJ1-5	TGTGCCATCAACAAGAATAGCAATCAGCCCCAGCATTTT	CAINKNSNQPQHF
NA	TRBV6-2/TRBV6-3	many	TRBJ2-5	TGTGCCAGCAGTCCTACAGAGGGCCAAGAGACCCAGTACTTC	CASSPTEGQETQYF
TRBD2	TRBV6-5	few	TRBJ2-7	TGTGCCAGCAGTAGACTTAAGCTAGCGGGGGCTAGCTCCTACGAGCAGTACTTC	CASSRLKLAGASSYEQYF
TRBD1	TRBV20-1	NA	TRBJ2-3	TGCAGTGCTAGAGATCCGACAGGGGGACCCCTTGATACGCAGTATTTT	CSARDPTGGPLDTQYF
TRBD1	TRBV19	many	TRBJ1-5	TGTGCCAGTAGGTGGGACAGGTCGAGCAATCAGCCCCAGCATTTT	CASRWDRSSNQPQHF
NA	TRBV20-1	NA	TRBJ2-5	TGCAGTGCTAGGGGCGACAGATACCACCCCTTC	CSARGDRYHPF
NA	TRBV10-3	NA	TRBJ2-3	TGTGCCATCAGTGACCCCCGGACTGGGAGGTCAGATACGCAGTATTTT	CAISDPRTGRSDTQYF
NA	TRBV20-1	NA	TRBJ2-3	TGCAGTGCTAGGCGGGACGGAGCAGATACGCAGTATTTT	CSARRDGADTQYF
NA	TRBV2	many	TRBJ2-1	TGTGCCAGCACGCGGGTCCGTTTGAATGAGCAGTTCTTC	CASTRVRLNEQFF
NA	TRBV30	NA	TRBJ1-5	TGTGCCTGGAGTGGGCCAGGAAACAATCAGCCCCAGCATTTT	CAWSGPGNNQPQHF
NA	TRBV5-1	many	TRBJ2-5	TGCGCCAGCAGCTGGCGTACCGAAACGCTATACCAAGAGACCCAGTACTTC	CASSWRTETLYQETQYF
NA	TRBV19	NA	TRBJ2-6	TGTGCCAGTAGTATTATAGTCTCTGGGGCCAACGTCCTGACTTTC	CASSIIVSGANVLTF
NA	TRBV28	many	TRBJ1-2	TGTGCCAGCAGTCAGCGTTTTGTCAGGAGAAATGGCTACACCTTC	CASSQRFVRRNGYTF
NA	TRBV6-5	many	TRBJ1-2	TGTGCCAGCAGTTACTCGACGCAGGTCGGCTATGGCTACACCTTC	CASSYSTQVGYGYTF
NA	TRBV5-1	many	TRBJ2-3	TGCGCCAGCAGTGTTTCCCGAGGGGCTGATACGCAGTATTTT	CASSVSRGADTQYF
TRBD2	TRBV4-3	many	TRBJ2-7	TGCGCCAGCAGCCAAGATAGGGCAGGGACTACCTACGAGCAGTACTTC	CASSQDRAGTTYEQYF
NA	TRBV29-1	few	TRBJ2-1	TGCAGCGTTGAACAAGGGGGTCTCTTC	CSVEQGGLF
TRBD1	TRBV12-3/TRBV12-4	many	TRBJ1-6	TGTGCCAGCAGTTTCCTGGGGACAGAAAATTCACCCCTCCACTTT	CASSFLGTENSPLHF
TRBD1	TRBV5-1	many	TRBJ1-1	TGCGCCAGCAGCTTAAAGGGACAGGGTGGGAGTGAAGCTTTCTTT	CASSLKGQGGSEAFF
NA	TRBV20-1	NA	TRBJ2-7	TGCAGTGTCGGGAGCCCCTACGAGCAGTACTTC	CSVGSPYEQYF
NA	TRBV29-1	many	TRBJ2-5	TGCAGCGTGGGGGGGACAGGCCAAGAGACCCAGTACTTC	CSVGGTGQETQYF
NA	TRBV12-3/TRBV12-4	many	TRBJ2-2	TGTGCCAGCAGCCGGGGCGGCACCGGGGAGCTGTTTTTT	CASSRGGTGELFF
TRBD2	TRBV15	NA	TRBJ2-1	TGTGCCACCAGCGAACGCCTAGCGGGAGGGCCGGGTTTCTTC	CATSERLAGGPGFF
NA	TRBV29-1	few	TRBJ1-2	TGCAGCGTTCGTTTGACGGCATATGGCTACACCTTC	CSVRLTAYGYTF